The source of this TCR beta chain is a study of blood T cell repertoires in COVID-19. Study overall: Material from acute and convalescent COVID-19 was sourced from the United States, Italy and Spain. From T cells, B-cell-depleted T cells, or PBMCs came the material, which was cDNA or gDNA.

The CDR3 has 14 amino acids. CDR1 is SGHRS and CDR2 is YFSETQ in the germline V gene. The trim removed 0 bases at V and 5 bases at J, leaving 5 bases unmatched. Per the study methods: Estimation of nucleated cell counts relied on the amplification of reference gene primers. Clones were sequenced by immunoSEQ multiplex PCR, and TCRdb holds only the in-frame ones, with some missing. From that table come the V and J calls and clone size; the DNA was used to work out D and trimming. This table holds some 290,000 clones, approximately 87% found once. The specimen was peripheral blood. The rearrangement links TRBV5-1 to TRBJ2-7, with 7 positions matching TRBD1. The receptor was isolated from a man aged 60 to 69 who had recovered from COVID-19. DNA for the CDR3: TGCGCCAGCAGCTTGGGACAGGGCATCCACGAGCAGTACTTC. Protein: CASSLGQGIHEQYF.